Each of the 11 T cell receptor beta chains below was sequenced from the same sample in a study of identifying expanded T cells in peripheral blood. The table came from immunoSEQ multiplex PCR; TCRdb's copy has only in-frame clones and leaves some out. This repertoire shows around 85,000 clones, 70% to 90% found once; its top ten account for around 3%. Sequencing was done on a sample of blood. These receptors were taken from a person between 18 and 69 years old in good health.

The V gene is TRBV21-1, the J gene TRBJ1-5. TRBV21-1 is a listed pseudogene. The CDR3 sequence is 13 residues long. In DNA form, the CDR3 reads TGTGCCAGCAGCAATGAACCTAATCAGCCCCAGCATTTT. This sequence encodes CASSNEPNQPQHF.

The genes are TRBV6-6 and TRBJ2-7; no definite D call. This CDR3 comprises 14 residues. CDR1 is MNHNY and CDR2 is SVGAGI in the germline V gene (reference sequence). V lost 6 bases to trimming and J lost 2 bases, with 14 bases between them. The CDR3 loop is CASSYRAITYEQYF. The CDR3 bases are TGTGCCAGCAGCTACCGGGCCATAACCTACGAGCAGTACTTC.

The V and J genes are TRBV4-1 and TRBJ2-1; 8 bases fit TRBD1. The CDR3 runs to 15 residues. Germline V lookup: CDR1 MGHRA, CDR2 YSYEKL. V trimming: 2 bases; J trimming: 12 bases; junction bases outside the gene matches: 12. CDR3 bases: TGCGCCAGCAGCCAACCCACAAGCACAGGGGGAGGGCAGTTCTTC. Translation gives CASSQPTSTGGGQFF.

CDR3 nucleotide sequence: TGTGCCGGCACAAAAGGACTAGCGGGCTACGAGCAGTACTTC. It is translated as CAGTKGLAGYEQYF. J is TRBJ2-7 and V is TRBV2; 11 bases are a match to TRBD2. Germline values: CDR1 SNHLY, CDR2 FYNNEI. The V gene end was trimmed by 11 bases and the J gene end by 3 bases; junction bases not matched to a gene: 9. The CDR3 is made up of 14 amino acids.

V and J are TRBV19 and TRBJ2-2; TRBD1 might be the D (6 bases). Per germline, CDR1 LNHDA and CDR2 SQIVND (reference sequence). V dropped 3 bases and J dropped 1 base, with 18 bases sitting between them. The CDR3 extends over 18 amino acids. The CDR3 protein is CASSILTDGQMNTGELFF. The CDR3 bases are TGTGCCAGTAGTATCTTAACGGACGGACAGATGAACACCGGGGAGCTGTTTTTT.

The V and J genes are TRBV2 and TRBJ2-6; no reliable D call. Trimming left V 3 bases short and J 0 bases short, with 6 bases between. Germline lookup yields CDR1 SNHLY and CDR2 FYNNEI. This CDR3 is built from 15 residues. The CDR3 nucleotides read TGTGCCAGCAGTGACCTGGGCTCTGGGGCCAACGTCCTGACTTTC. It specifies CASSDLGSGANVLTF.

J is TRBJ1-5 and V is TRBV7-8, with D perhaps TRBD1 (5 bases). Germline values: CDR1 SGHVS, CDR2 FQNEAQ. Trimming removed 4 bases from V and 0 bases from J, with 7 bases in between. The length of the CDR3 is 14 residues. This CDR3 is CASSSGGSNQPQHF. The CDR3 DNA sequence: TGTGCCAGCAGCTCCGGGGGTAGCAATCAGCCCCAGCATTTT.

CDR3 nucleotide sequence: TGCGCCAGCAGCCGGACCGTTACTAGCGGCCAAGAGACCCAGTACTTC. As protein: CASSRTVTSGQETQYF. The rearrangement uses TRBV5-1 and TRBJ2-5; 8 positions match TRBD2. This CDR3 has 16 residues. Trimming removed 4 bases from V and 1 base from J; junction bases left unmatched: 9. Germline V gives CDR1 SGHRS, CDR2 YFSETQ. Complete variable domain (other parts from reference TRBV5-1 and TRBJ2-5): KAGVTQTPRYLIKTRGQQVTLSCSPISGHRSVSWYQQTPGQGLQFLFEYFSETQRNKGNFPGRFSGRQFSNSRSEMNVSTLELGDSALYLCASSRTVTSGQETQYFGPGTRLLVL.

The rearrangement links TRBV19 to TRBJ1-5; unclear D gene. CDR3 length: 16 amino acids. The V and J ends lost 3 bases and 1 base respectively, with 13 bases between them. The V gene's germline CDR1 is LNHDA and CDR2 SQIVND (reference sequence). The CDR3 DNA sequence: TGTGCCAGTAGTATTCAGAGGGCGGCGAGCAATCAGCCCCAGCATTTT. This translates into CASSIQRAASNQPQHF.

V usage is TRBV28 and J usage is TRBJ2-5; 7 positions match TRBD2. TRBJ2-7 explains the end of the DNA better; the J call may be wrong. CDR3 length: 15 amino acids. Germline V gives CDR1 MDHEN, CDR2 SYDVKM. The CDR3 bases are TGTGCCAGCACCGATACTTCTAGCGGTACCTACGAGCAGTACTTC. Amino acids: CASTDTSSGTYEQYF.

CDR3 loop: CASSPWMTNYGYTF. CDR3 nucleotides: TGTGCCAGCAGCCCTTGGATGACTAACTATGGCTACACCTTC. The V gene is TRBV9, the J gene TRBJ1-2; the D is unclear. Germline V gene sequence: CDR1 SGDLS, CDR2 YYNGEE. This CDR3 region has 14 residues. Trimming left V 4 bases short and J 0 bases short, with 10 bases between.